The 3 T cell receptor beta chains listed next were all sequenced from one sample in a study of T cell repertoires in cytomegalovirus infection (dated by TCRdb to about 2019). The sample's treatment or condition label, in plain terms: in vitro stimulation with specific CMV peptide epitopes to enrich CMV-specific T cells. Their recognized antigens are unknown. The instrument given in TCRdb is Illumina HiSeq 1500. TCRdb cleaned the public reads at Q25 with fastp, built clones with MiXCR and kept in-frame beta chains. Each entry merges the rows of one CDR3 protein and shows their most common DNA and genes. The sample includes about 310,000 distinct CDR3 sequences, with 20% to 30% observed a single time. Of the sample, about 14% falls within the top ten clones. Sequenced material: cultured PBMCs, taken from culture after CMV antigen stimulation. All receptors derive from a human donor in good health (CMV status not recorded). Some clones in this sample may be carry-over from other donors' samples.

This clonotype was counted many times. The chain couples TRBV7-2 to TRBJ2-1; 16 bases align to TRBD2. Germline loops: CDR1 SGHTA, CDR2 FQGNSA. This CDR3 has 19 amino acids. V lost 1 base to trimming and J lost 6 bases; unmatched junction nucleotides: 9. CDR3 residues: CASSLGTGLAGGLGNEQFF. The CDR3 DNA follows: TGTGCCAGCAGCTTAGGAACGGGACTAGCGGGAGGGCTAGGCAATGAGCAGTTCTTC.

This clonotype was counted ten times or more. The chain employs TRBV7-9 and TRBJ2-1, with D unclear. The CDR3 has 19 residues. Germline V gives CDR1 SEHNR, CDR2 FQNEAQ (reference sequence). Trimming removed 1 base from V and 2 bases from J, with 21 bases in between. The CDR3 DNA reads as TGTGCCAGCAGCTTAGTTGGGGAAAACTACTTTGGGGCCTACAATGAGCAGTTCTTC. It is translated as CASSLVGENYFGAYNEQFF. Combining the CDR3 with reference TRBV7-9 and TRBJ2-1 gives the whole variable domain DTGVSQNPRHKITKRGQNVTFRCDPISEHNRLYWYRQTLGQGPEFLTYFQNEAQLEKSRLLSDRFSAERPKGSFSTLEIQRTEQGDSAMYLCASSLVGENYFGAYNEQFFGPGTRLTVL.

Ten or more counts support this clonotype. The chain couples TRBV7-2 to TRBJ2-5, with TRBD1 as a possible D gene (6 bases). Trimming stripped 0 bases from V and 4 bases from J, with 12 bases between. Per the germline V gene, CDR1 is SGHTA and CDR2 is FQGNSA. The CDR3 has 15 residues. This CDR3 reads CASSLAARGSETQYF. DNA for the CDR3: TGTGCCAGCAGCTTAGCGGCCAGGGGCTCAGAGACCCAGTACTTC. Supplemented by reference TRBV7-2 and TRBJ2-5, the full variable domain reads GAGVSQSPSNKVTEKGKDVELRCDPISGHTALYWYRQSLGQGLEFLIYFQGNSAPDKSGLPSDRFSAERTGGSVSTLTIQRTQQEDSAVYLCASSLAARGSETQYFGPGTRLLVL.